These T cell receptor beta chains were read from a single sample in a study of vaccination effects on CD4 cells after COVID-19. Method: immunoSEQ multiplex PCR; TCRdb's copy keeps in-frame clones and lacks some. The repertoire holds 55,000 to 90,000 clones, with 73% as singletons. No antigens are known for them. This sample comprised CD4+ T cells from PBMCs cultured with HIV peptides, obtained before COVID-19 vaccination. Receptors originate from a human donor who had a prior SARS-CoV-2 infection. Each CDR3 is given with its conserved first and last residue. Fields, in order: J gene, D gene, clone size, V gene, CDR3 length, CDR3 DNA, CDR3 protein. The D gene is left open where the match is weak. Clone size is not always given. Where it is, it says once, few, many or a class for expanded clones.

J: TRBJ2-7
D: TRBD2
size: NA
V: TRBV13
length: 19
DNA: TGTGCCAGCAGCCCCCTGCGACAGTTTAAAGCGGGGGGGTGCTCCGAGCAGTACTTC
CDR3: CASSPLRQFKAGGCSEQYF

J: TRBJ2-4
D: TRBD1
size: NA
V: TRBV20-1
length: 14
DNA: TGCAGTGCTAGTGAGGGACAGGGGACCCATGTTCAGTACTTC
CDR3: CSASEGQGTHVQYF

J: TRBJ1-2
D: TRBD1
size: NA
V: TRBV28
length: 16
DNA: TGTGCCAGCAGTTCGGGACAGCGCGATCTCCCTACTGGCTACACCTTC
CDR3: CASSSGQRDLPTGYTF

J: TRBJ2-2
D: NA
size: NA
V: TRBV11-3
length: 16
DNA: TGTGCCAGCAGCCCTTATGTTGGCGGGAAGGGCGGGGAGCTGTTTTTT
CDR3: CASSPYVGGKGGELFF

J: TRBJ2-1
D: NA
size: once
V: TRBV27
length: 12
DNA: TGTGCCATCCGGGACTCCAACCATGGGCAGTTCTTC
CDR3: CAIRDSNHGQFF

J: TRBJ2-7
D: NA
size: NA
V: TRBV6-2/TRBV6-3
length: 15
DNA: TGTGCCAGCAGTTACGGCGGGACCGACTCCTACGAGCAGTACTTC
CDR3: CASSYGGTDSYEQYF

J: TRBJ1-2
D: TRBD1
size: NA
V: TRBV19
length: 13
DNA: TGTGCCAGTAGCCTTATCGACAGGGGTGGCTACACCTTC
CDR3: CASSLIDRGGYTF

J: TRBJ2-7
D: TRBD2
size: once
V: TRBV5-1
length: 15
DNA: TGCGCCAGCAGCTTCGGGGGGGGAGAAGGGTACGAGCAGTACTTC
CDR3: CASSFGGGEGYEQYF

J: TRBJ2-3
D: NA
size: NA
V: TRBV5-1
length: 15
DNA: TGCGCCAGCAGCTTGGTAGGACTCAGCACAGATACGCAGTATTTT
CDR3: CASSLVGLSTDTQYF

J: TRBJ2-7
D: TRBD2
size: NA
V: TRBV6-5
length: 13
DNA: TGTGCCAGCAGACTAGCGGGAGTCTACGAGCAGTACTTC
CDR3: CASRLAGVYEQYF

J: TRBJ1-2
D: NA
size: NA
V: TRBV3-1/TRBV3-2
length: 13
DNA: TGTGCCAGCAGCCAACGAGGAATCTATGGCTACACCTTC
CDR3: CASSQRGIYGYTF